The source of this T cell receptor beta chain is a study of vaccination effects on CD4 cells after COVID-19. Using immunoSEQ multiplex PCR, the repertoire was profiled, and TCRdb retains in-frame clones only, with some absent. In the table there are some 27,000 clones, 73% of which are singletons. Antigen-specific CD4+ T cells expanded by the ViraFEST assay with viral peptide pools were then sequenced. Isolating CD4+ T cells followed less than 12 days of culture. Vaccination of participants consisted of two doses of either the BNT162b2 or mRNA-1273 vaccine. Supplemented with roughly 10 IU/ml IL-2 and 10 ug/ml peptides, fewer than 2.5 million PBMC per well were kept in culture. This clone occurred a few times. The antigen remains undetermined. The sample contains more than one DNA sequence encoding this CDR3. Study-level results: Clones from infection and from vaccination both contracted markedly late after vaccination.

Germline lookup yields CDR1 LGHNA and CDR2 YNFKEQ. The CDR3 has 15 residues. Trimming cost V 2 bases and J 1 base, with 11 bases left between them. V is TRBV4-2 and J is TRBJ2-5; a weak D match, TRBD1 (6 bases). The material sequenced was CD4+ T cells from PBMCs cultured with HCoV-NL63 spike peptides, taken after COVID-19 vaccination. The clonotype was recovered from a human donor who received a COVID-19 vaccine. CDR3 sequence reads: CASSQTSGVQETQYF. CDR3 DNA: TGTGCCAGCAGCCAAACATCAGGGGTCCAAGAGACCCAGTACTTC.